The 17 T cell receptor beta chains in this list originate from one sample, sequenced in a study of T cell responses to AZD1222 COVID-19 vaccine. Clones were sequenced by immunoSEQ multiplex PCR, and TCRdb holds only the in-frame ones, with some missing. The table shows 80,000 to 90,000 clones, with about nine tenths occurring only once. The sequencing used peripheral blood, collected 28 days after the second AZD1222 dose. The receptors stem from an adult who received the AZD1222 COVID-19 vaccine.

V usage is TRBV3-1 (or the pseudogene TRBV3-2) and J usage is TRBJ2-2; D is ambiguous. The V gene's germline CDR1 is LGHDT and CDR2 YNNKEL (reference sequence). This CDR3 comprises 15 residues. With 1 base removed from V and 6 bases from J, the gap between germline ends came to 12 bases. The CDR3 region is CASSQGLGAPGELFF. The CDR3 DNA reads TGTGCCAGCAGCCAAGGCCTGGGTGCCCCCGGGGAGCTGTTTTTT.

The chain uses TRBV30 and TRBJ2-3; D gene unclear. The CDR3 consists of 12 residues. Deletions cut 0 bases from V and 4 bases from J, with 5 bases between. The germline CDR1 and CDR2 sequences are GTSNPN and SVGIG (reference sequence). CDR3 sequence reads: CAWSVGADTQYF. In nucleotides, the CDR3 is TGTGCCTGGAGTGTTGGAGCAGATACGCAGTATTTT.

This rearrangement joins TRBV6-6 to TRBJ1-1; D ambiguous. The germline V gene encodes CDR1 MNHNY and CDR2 SVGAGI (reference sequence). This CDR3 region has 12 residues. V was trimmed by 6 bases and J by 0 bases, leaving 5 bases between them. Here the CDR3 DNA reads TGTGCCAGCAGGCGCATGAACACTGAAGCTTTCTTT. Its translation: CASRRMNTEAFF.

This chain joins TRBV25-1 and TRBJ1-3; maybe TRBD1 (5 bases). The CDR3 spans 16 residues. Trimming took off 7 bases at V and 0 bases at J, with 16 bases between the two ends. Germline V gene sequence: CDR1 MGHDK, CDR2 SYGVNS. CDR3 sequence (DNA): TGTGCCAGCACCTCAATGGGGGGATACTCTGGAAACACCATATATTTT. Translation gives CASTSMGGYSGNTIYF.

CDR3 in amino acids: CASSIYGRGNTGELFF. DNA for the CDR3: TGTGCCAGTAGTATTTACGGCAGGGGGAACACCGGGGAGCTGTTTTTT. The chain recombines TRBV19 with TRBJ2-2, with D perhaps TRBD1 (6 bases). This CDR3 contains 16 residues. Between the trimmed V and J ends, which lost 3 bases and 1 base, there was a span of 12 bases. Germline V CDR1 and CDR2: LNHDA, SQIVND (reference sequence).

The chain links TRBV7-2 to TRBJ2-3; D remains unclear. Germline V gene data show CDR1 as SGHTA and CDR2 as FQGNSA. V lost 6 bases, J lost 1 base, and 8 bases lay in between. CDR3 length equals 13 residues. Here the CDR3 reads CASSLDGTDTQYF. In nucleotides, the CDR3 is TGTGCCAGCAGTCTGGACGGCACAGATACGCAGTATTTT.

This chain uses TRBV3-1 (or the pseudogene TRBV3-2) with TRBJ2-7; D gene uncertain. V was clipped by 1 base and J by 4 bases, with 5 bases between them. CDR1 and CDR2 from the germline V gene are LGHDT and YNNKEL (reference sequence). The CDR3 is 12 amino acids. The CDR3 loop reads CASSQGGYEQYF. The CDR3 DNA follows: TGTGCCAGCAGCCAAGGAGGTTACGAGCAGTACTTC.

The V call is TRBV7-9, the J call TRBJ1-1; 9 positions match TRBD1. J lost 5 bases, V lost 3 bases, and 7 bases had no gene match. This CDR3 comprises 15 residues. Germline CDR1 is SEHNR and CDR2 is FQNEAQ (reference sequence). The CDR3 here is CASSFPGQGLTEAFF. CDR3 sequence (DNA): TGTGCCAGCAGCTTCCCGGGACAGGGATTAACTGAAGCTTTCTTT.

As concerns this clone: An end of the junction does not agree with germline; a read error may underlie this. V is TRBV18 and J is TRBJ1-2; weak D call: TRBD1 (5 bases). The germline gives CDR1 KGHSH, CDR2 LQKENI. This CDR3 has 11 residues. The CDR3 loop is CASSPGGGTAF. In DNA form, the CDR3 reads TGTGCCAGCTCACCCGGTGGGGGAACCGCCTTC. The complete variable domain, with remaining parts taken from reference TRBV18 and TRBJ1-2, reads NAGVMQNPRHLVRRRGQEARLRCSPMKGHSHVYWYRQLPEEGLKFMVYLQKENIIDESGMPKERFSAEFPKEGPSILRIQQVVRGDSAAYFCASSPGGGTAFGSGTRLTVV.

The gene calls are TRBV15 and TRBJ1-6; D ambiguous. The CDR3 sequence is 15 residues long. Between the trimmed V and J ends, which lost 0 bases and 3 bases, there was a span of 6 bases. The germline V gene has CDR1 LNHNV and CDR2 YYDKDF (reference sequence). CDR3 region: CATSREQNYNSPLHF. Here the CDR3 DNA reads TGTGCCACCAGCAGAGAACAAAACTATAATTCACCCCTCCACTTT. Full variable domain (outside the CDR3, taken from reference TRBV15 and TRBJ1-6): DAMVIQNPRYQVTQFGKPVTLSCSQTLNHNVMYWYQQKSSQAPKLLFHYYDKDFNNEADTPDNFQSRRPNTSFCFLDIRSPGLGDTAMYLCATSREQNYNSPLHFGNGTRLTVT.

The rearrangement joins TRBV10-2 to TRBJ2-7, with 9 positions matching TRBD2. This CDR3 comprises 15 residues. V gave up 3 bases and J gave up 2 bases; unmatched junction bases: 5. Per germline, CDR1 WSHSY and CDR2 SAAADI. The CDR3 sequence: CASSERLAEPYEQYF. The CDR3 nucleotides are TGCGCCAGCAGTGAAAGACTAGCGGAACCCTACGAGCAGTACTTC.

The rearrangement links TRBV30 to TRBJ2-1; D call uncertain. CDR3 size: 12 residues. The V gene's germline CDR1 is GTSNPN and CDR2 SVGIG (reference sequence). Trimming took 2 bases from V and 8 from J, leaving 10 bases between them. The CDR3 DNA reads TGTGCCTGGAGTCCTTTCATCTATGAGCAGTTCTTC. The encoded protein is CAWSPFIYEQFF.

V gene TRBV11-2 combines with J gene TRBJ1-1; D gene uncertain. Trimming cost V 5 bases and J 6 bases, with 19 bases left between them. The CDR3 spans 15 residues. The germline V gene has CDR1 SGHAT and CDR2 FQNNGV. DNA for the CDR3: TGTGCCAGCAGCCCCGGTGTCGGCTTTTTAGCTGAAGCTTTCTTT. Translating it yields CASSPGVGFLAEAFF.

This chain uses TRBV5-6 with TRBJ1-3; tentatively, D is TRBD1 (5 bases). The CDR3 spans 16 residues. The germline V gene has CDR1 SGHDT and CDR2 YYEEEE. V gave up 2 bases and J gave up 0 bases, with 12 bases separating them. The CDR3 sequence: CASSLPGTNSGNTIYF. CDR3 bases: TGTGCCAGCAGCTTACCTGGGACCAACTCTGGAAACACCATATATTTT. The entire variable domain, with the rest obtained from reference TRBV5-6 and TRBJ1-3, is as follows: DAGVTQSPTHLIKTRGQQVTLRCSPKSGHDTVSWYQQALGQGPQFIFQYYEEEERQRGNFPDRFSGHQFPNYSSELNVNALLLGDSALYLCASSLPGTNSGNTIYFGEGSWLTVV.

This clone was seen only once. V and J are TRBV6-5 and TRBJ2-7, with D perhaps TRBD2 (6 bases). The CDR3 has 13 amino acids. V was trimmed by 6 bases and J by 9 bases, leaving 18 bases between them. Germline CDR1 is MNHEY and CDR2 is SVGAGI. For the CDR3, the DNA is TGTGCCAGCAGCGCGGACCACCAGCGGGTGCAGTACTTC. Protein: CASSADHQRVQYF.

The chain recombines TRBV20-1 with TRBJ2-1; D remains unclear. CDR1 is DFQATT, CDR2 SNEGSKA, per germline (reference sequence). The CDR3 totals 11 residues. Trimming shortened V by 6 bases and J by 10 bases, and 13 bases separated the two germline ends. The CDR3 DNA sequence: TGCAGTGCAGGATCTGCGCGGGAGCAGTTCTTC. Residues: CSAGSAREQFF.

The chain carries TRBV6-5 and TRBJ1-1; 8 positions match TRBD1. The germline V gene has CDR1 MNHEY and CDR2 SVGAGI. This CDR3 contains 14 residues. The V and J ends lost 6 bases and 4 bases, in that order; junction bases with no gene match: 7. The CDR3 loop is CASRVRGQITEAFF. In DNA, the CDR3 is TGTGCCAGCAGGGTCAGGGGGCAGATCACTGAAGCTTTCTTT.